This TCR beta chain stems from a study of blood T cell repertoires in COVID-19. In the study overall: PBMCs, B-cell-depleted T cells, or T cells provided the cDNA or gDNA that made up the material.

Per the authors' pipeline: Scientists estimated how many nucleated cells there were by amplifying reference gene primers. Sequencing used immunoSEQ multiplex PCR; TCRdb keeps in-frame clones, though not all of them. V and J calls and clone size are as listed in that table; D and trimming were resolved from the DNA. This sample has 130,000 to 150,000 clones; about 80% occur once, and the top ten carry 3.5%. The CDR3 contains 14 residues. Germline V gene lookup returns CDR1 LNHDA and CDR2 SQIVND (reference sequence). V lost 6 bases to trimming and J lost 2 bases, with 14 bases between them. The rearrangement links TRBV19 to TRBJ2-7, with D unclear. The TCR originated in a man between 65 and 80 years old who had recovered from COVID-19. The sample consisted of peripheral blood. In DNA form, the CDR3 reads TGTGCCAGTAGGACCCGGCACAGACCCTACGAGCAGTACTTC. Residues: CASRTRHRPYEQYF.